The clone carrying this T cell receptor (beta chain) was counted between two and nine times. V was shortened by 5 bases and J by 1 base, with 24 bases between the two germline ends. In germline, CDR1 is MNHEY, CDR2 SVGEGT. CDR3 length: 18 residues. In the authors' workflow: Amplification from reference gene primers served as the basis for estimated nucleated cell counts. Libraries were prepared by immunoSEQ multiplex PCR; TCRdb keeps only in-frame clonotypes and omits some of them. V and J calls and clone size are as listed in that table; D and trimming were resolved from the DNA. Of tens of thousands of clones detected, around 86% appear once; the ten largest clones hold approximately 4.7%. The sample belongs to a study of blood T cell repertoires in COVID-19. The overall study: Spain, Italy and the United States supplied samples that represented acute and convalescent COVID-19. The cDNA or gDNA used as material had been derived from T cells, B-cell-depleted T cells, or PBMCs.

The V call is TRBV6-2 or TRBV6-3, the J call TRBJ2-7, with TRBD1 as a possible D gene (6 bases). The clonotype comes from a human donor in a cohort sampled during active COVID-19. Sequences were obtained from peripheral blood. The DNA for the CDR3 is TGTGCCAGCAGTAACCGTACCCCGGACAGTAGGTTATCCTACGAGCAGTACTTC. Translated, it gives CASSNRTPDSRLSYEQYF.